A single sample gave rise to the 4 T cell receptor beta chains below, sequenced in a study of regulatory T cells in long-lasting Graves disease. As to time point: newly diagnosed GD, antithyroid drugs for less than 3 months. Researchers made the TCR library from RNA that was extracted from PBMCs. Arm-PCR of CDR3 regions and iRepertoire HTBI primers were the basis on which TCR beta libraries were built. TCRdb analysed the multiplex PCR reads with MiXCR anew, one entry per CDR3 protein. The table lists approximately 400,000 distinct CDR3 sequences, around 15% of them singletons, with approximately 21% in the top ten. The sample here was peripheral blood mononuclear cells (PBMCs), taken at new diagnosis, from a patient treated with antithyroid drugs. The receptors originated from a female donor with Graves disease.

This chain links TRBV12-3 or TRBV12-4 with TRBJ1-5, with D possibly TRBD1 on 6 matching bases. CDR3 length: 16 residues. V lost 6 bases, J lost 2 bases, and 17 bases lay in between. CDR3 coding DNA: TGTGCCAGCAGCTTTCTTGAGGGGGGGGGCAATCAGCCCCAGCATTTT. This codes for CASSFLEGGGNQPQHF.

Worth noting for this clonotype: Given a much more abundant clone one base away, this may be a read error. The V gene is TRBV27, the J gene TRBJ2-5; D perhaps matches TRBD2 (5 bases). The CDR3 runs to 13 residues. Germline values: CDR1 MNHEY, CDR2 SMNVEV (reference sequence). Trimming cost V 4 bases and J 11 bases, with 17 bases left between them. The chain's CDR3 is CASSSGTRDEQYF. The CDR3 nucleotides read TGTGCCAGCAGTTCGGGCACGAGGGATGAGCAGTACTTC.

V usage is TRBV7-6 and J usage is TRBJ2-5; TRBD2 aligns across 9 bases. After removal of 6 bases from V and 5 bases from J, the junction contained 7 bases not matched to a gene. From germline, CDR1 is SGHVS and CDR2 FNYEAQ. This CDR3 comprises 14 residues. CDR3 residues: CASSRTSVLETQYF. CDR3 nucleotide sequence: TGTGCCAGCAGTCGGACTAGCGTGCTTGAGACCCAGTACTTC.

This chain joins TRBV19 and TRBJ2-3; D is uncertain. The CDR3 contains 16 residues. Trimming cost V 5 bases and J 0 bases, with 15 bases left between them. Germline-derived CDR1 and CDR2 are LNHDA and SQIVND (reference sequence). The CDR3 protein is CASSVLQISSTDTQYF. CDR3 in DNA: TGTGCCAGTAGTGTTTTACAGATATCTAGCACAGATACGCAGTATTTT.